Sequencing of this T cell receptor beta chain was carried out in a study of shared clonotypes between healthy human individuals. The ends were cut back, 7 bases at V and 10 bases at J, with 11 bases in the middle. The CDR3 loop spans 11 amino acids. The germline CDR1 and CDR2 sequences are MDHEN and SYDVKM. Measured with immunoSEQ multiplex PCR; TCRdb has only the in-frame clones, and not every one. The table has about 820,000 clones, roughly 92% seen once; the top ten hold around 24%. Study-wide points: Lower generation probabilities were found for non-shared clonotypes than for those shared by all four donors.

CD45RO-negative CD8 cells positively selected for CCR7 made up the naive population, which excluded terminally differentiated effector memory CD45RA+ cells. Worth noting for this clone: What it recognizes is unknown.

The sequencing input was naive CD8+ T cells sorted from blood. This rearrangement joins TRBV28 to TRBJ2-1; no clear D gene. The receptor was isolated from a young man in good health. The DNA of the CDR3 is TGTGCCAGCATGGGTCTACAGGAGCAGTTCTTC. It encodes CASMGLQEQFF.